These T cell receptor beta chains were read from a single sample in a study of tumor and adjacent non-tumor tissue in lung cancer. Using its own MiXCR run on the multiplex PCR reads, TCRdb lists one record per CDR3 protein. The sample records approximately 130,000 distinct CDR3 sequences, roughly 64% being singletons. The sequencing input was lung tumor tissue. The source of these receptors is a man aged 25 to 40 with non-small cell lung cancer. CDR3s include the opening cysteine and the closing phenylalanine or tryptophan. D genes are given only for firm matches. Expanded clones get a size class; other rows say once, few or many, or leave the size out.

15	TRBV4-3	TRBJ2-3	.	.	TGCGCCAGCAGCCACAGCGTTGCTAGCACAGATGCGCAGTATTTT	CASSHSVASTDAQYF
16	TRBV20-1	TRBJ1-2	TRBD1	.	TGCAGTGTTAGAGATACCGGGACAGGGCTCCACTATGGCTACGCCTTC	CSVRDTGTGLHYGYAF
11	TRBV2	TRBJ2-2	.	.	TGTGCCAGCAGGCTAGCCGGGGAGCTGTTTTTT	CASRLAGELFF
13	TRBV13	TRBJ2-7	.	many	TGTGCCAGCAGCTTAGAATCGTCCTACGAGCAGTACTTC	CASSLESSYEQYF
14	TRBV6-5	TRBJ1-5	.	.	TGTGCCAGCAGTCACGGGGCTAGCACAGATACGCAGCATTTT	CASSHGASTDTQHF
16	TRBV4-1	TRBJ2-2	TRBD2	once	TGCGTCAGCAGCCAACTGACTAGCGTGAGGTCCGGGGAGCTGTTTTTT	CVSSQLTSVRSGELFF
16	TRBV4-3	TRBJ2-3	TRBD2	.	TGCGCCAGCAGCCCTGGGACTAGCGGGGGAACAGATACGCGGTATTTT	CASSPGTSGGTDTRYF
13	TRBV6-5	TRBJ2-1	TRBD2	.	TGTGCCAGCTGGTTAAGCGGGAGCAATGGGCATTTCTTC	CASWLSGSNGHFF
15	TRBV20-1	TRBJ2-5	.	.	TGCAGTACTAGAGACGGCGGAGAGTGGGAAGAGACCCAGTACTTC	CSTRDGGEWEETQYF
12	TRBV11-2	TRBJ2-1	.	.	TGTGCTAGCAGCTTAAATCGGGTTGAGCAGTTTTTC	CASSLNRVEQFF
15	TRBV18	TRBJ2-3	TRBD2	few	TGTGCCAGCTCACGGACTAGCATCGGCACAGATACGCAGTATTTT	CASSRTSIGTDTQYF
14	TRBV29-1	TRBJ2-1	.	.	TGCAGCGTTGAAGCCTCTAGCAGATACAATGAGCAGTTCTTC	CSVEASSRYNEQFF
16	TRBV6-2/TRBV6-3	TRBJ1-1	.	.	TGTGCCAGCAGAAACATAATGAGCATGCGTGGCGCTGAAGCTTTCTTT	CASRNIMSMRGAEAFF
13	TRBV11-3	TRBJ2-1	.	.	TGTGCCAGCAGTCCCACTCCTGGCATTGAGCAGTTCTTC	CASSPTPGIEQFF
16	TRBV11-2	TRBJ2-2	.	.	TGTGCCAGCAGCTTAGTCGGCGGGGTGGGGACCGGGGAACCGTTTTTT	CASSLVGGVGTGEPFF
15	TRBV6-5	TRBJ2-7	.	.	TGTGCCAGCAGTTACGTTTCCAGAGGAACCTGCGAGCAGTACTTC	CASSYVSRGTCEQYF
13	TRBV20-1	TRBJ1-2	.	.	TGCAGTGCCTCGACGGGTGGGGTTTCCGGCTATACCTTC	CSASTGGVSGYTF
16	TRBV12-3/TRBV12-4	TRBJ1-1	.	.	TGTGCCACCAGTTCAGGGCCTGTGAACAGGAAGAGTGAAGCTTTCTTT	CATSSGPVNRKSEAFF
14	TRBV7-9	TRBJ2-3	TRBD2	.	TGTGCCAGCAGCCCCGGGGGGTGGACAGATACGCAGTATTTT	CASSPGGWTDTQYF
13	TRBV29-1	TRBJ2-7	TRBD1	.	TGTAGCGCCCCGGGACAGGGGGCCAACGAGCACTATTTC	CSAPGQGANEHYF
15	TRBV11-3	TRBJ1-2	.	.	TGCGCCAGCAGCTTAGGACCCAGGTCACCCTATGGCTACACCTTC	CASSLGPRSPYGYTF
14	TRBV7-9	TRBJ1-4	.	.	TGCGCCAGCAGCTTAGCGGCAACTAATGAAAAACTGTTTTTT	CASSLAATNEKLFF
17	TRBV6-5	TRBJ2-3	TRBD1	.	TGTGCCGCCAGTTACGAAACGACAGGGGTTTTGACAGATACGCAGTATTTT	CAASYETTGVLTDTQYF
13	TRBV29-1	TRBJ1-1	TRBD1	.	TGCAGCCTGAGCCAGGGGGCGGCTACTGAAGCTTTCTTT	CSLSQGAATEAFF
11	TRBV11-1	TRBJ2-1	.	.	TGTGCCAGCAGCTTAGGACAACTGCAGTTCTTC	CASSLGQLQFF
15	TRBV4-3	TRBJ2-5	TRBD1	.	TGTGCCAGCAGCCAGAGGTACAGGGGCAAGGAGACCCAGTACTTC	CASSQRYRGKETQYF
15	TRBV6-1	TRBJ1-3	.	.	TGTGCCAGCACTGGAGTAGCAGGGTCAGGAAACACCATATATTTT	CASTGVAGSGNTIYF
17	TRBV4-2	TRBJ2-5	TRBD2	once	TGTGCCAACAGCCAAGAAGCTAGCGGGGGCCCCGGGGAGACCCAGTACTTC	CANSQEASGGPGETQYF
12	TRBV11-2	TRBJ1-1	.	.	TGTTCCAGTAGCTTCGCGTACACTGAAGCTTTCTTT	CSSSFAYTEAFF
11	TRBV4-1	TRBJ1-1	.	many	TGCGCCAGCAGCCAAGGCACTGAAGCTTTCTTT	CASSQGTEAFF
15	TRBV5-4	TRBJ2-7	TRBD1	.	TGTGCCAGCAGTTCAGACAGGGTTCCCCTCTACGAGCAGTACTTC	CASSSDRVPLYEQYF
14	TRBV6-5	TRBJ2-5	TRBD2	.	TGTGCCAGTAGTCGACTAGCGGGGGGGGATACCCAGTACTTC	CASSRLAGGDTQYF
13	TRBV20-1	TRBJ2-7	.	.	TGCAGTGCCCTGGGCAGGACGATCTACGAGCAGTACTTC	CSALGRTIYEQYF
14	TRBV29-1	TRBJ2-3	.	many	TGCAGCGCCTCCGTAAGGGGACCTCAAGATACGCAGTATTTT	CSASVRGPQDTQYF